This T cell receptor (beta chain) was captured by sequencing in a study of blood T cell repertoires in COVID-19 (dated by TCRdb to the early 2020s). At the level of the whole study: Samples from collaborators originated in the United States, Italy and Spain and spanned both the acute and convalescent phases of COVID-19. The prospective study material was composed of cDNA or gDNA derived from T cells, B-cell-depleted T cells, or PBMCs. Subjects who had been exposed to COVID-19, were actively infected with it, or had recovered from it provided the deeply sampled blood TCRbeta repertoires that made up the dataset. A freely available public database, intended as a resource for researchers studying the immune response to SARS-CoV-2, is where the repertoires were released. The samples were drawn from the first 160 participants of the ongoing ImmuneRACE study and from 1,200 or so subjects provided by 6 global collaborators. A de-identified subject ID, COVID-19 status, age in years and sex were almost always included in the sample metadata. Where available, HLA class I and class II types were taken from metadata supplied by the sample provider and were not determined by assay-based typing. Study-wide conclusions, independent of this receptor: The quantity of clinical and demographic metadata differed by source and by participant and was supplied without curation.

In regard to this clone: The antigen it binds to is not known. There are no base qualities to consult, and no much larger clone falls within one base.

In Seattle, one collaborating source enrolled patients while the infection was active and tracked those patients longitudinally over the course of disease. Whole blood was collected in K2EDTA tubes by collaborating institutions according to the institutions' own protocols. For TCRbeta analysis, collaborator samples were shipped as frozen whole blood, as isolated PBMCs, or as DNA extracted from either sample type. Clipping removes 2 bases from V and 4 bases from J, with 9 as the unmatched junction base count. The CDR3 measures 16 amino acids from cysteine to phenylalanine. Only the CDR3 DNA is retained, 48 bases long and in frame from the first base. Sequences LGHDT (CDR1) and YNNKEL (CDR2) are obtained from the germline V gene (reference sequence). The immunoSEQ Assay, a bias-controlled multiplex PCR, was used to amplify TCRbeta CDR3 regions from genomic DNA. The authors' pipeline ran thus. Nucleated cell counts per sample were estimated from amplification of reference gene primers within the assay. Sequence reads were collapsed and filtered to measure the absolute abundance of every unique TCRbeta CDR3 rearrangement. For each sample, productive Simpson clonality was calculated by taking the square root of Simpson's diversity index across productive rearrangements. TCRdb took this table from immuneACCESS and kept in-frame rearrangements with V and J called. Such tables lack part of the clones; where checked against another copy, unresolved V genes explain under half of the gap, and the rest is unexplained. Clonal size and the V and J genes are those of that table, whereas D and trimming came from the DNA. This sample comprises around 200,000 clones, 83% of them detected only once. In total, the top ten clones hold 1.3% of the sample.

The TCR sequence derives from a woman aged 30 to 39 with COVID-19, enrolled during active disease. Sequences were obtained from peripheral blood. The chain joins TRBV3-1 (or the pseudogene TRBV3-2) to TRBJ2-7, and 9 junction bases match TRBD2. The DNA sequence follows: TGTGCCAGCAGCCAAACCGGGACTAGCCCCTTTTACGAGCAGTACTTC. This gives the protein CASSQTGTSPFYEQYF.